Listed below are T cell receptor beta chains from one sample, sequenced in a study of Ad26.COV2.S vaccination and SARS-CoV-2 variants. The method was immunoSEQ multiplex PCR; TCRdb's version includes in-frame clones alone and lacks a portion of them. The table shows under 600,000 clones, with 89% occurring only once. The input for sequencing was peripheral blood, taken in a trial of Ad26.COV2.S vaccine versus placebo. The receptors were sampled from a person aged 18-65 years who received the Ad26.COV2.S COVID-19 vaccine or a placebo. The CDR3 runs from the conserved cysteine through the conserved F or W. The order of the fields is J gene, V gene, CDR3 protein.

TRBJ1-6,TRBV11-2,CASSLRSPVNSPLHF
TRBJ2-7,TRBV7-9,CASSSGTGGFYEQYF
TRBJ2-6,TRBV30,CAWSPWTSGANVLTF
TRBJ2-7,TRBV6-5,CASSYFSGGMYEQYF
TRBJ1-4,TRBV16,CASSRDGSNEKLFF
TRBJ2-6,TRBV9,CASPKGQGTTGANVLTF
TRBJ2-7,TRBV4-3,CASSQFLAGGQEDEQYF
TRBJ1-2,TRBV7-9,CASSLMAVDYGYTF
TRBJ1-5,TRBV5-8,CASSLLSTGMYNQPQHF
TRBJ2-1,TRBV6-5,CASSYVQGSDNEQFF
TRBJ1-5,TRBV7-2,CASNTGGYSNQPQHF
TRBJ1-1,TRBV6-1,CASSESRGLEAFF
TRBJ1-3,TRBV6-5,CASEPGSRNTIYF
TRBJ2-2,TRBV4-2,CASSQDPSGRGTGELFF
TRBJ1-5,TRBV6-5,CASSRDRVQPQHF
TRBJ2-1,TRBV18,CASSRKGSTGVMFNEQFF
TRBJ2-7,TRBV6-6,CASSNRGWGLDEQYF
TRBJ1-2,TRBV6-1,CASSETLTGNYGYTF
TRBJ2-7,TRBV28,CASSFMGSYEQYF
TRBJ1-2,TRBV27,CASSLDSSNYGYTF
TRBJ1-4,TRBV6-5,CASSYSFLREKLFF
TRBJ2-7,TRBV28,CASSLRGLKQYF